The TCR beta chain described here comes from a study of blood T cell repertoires in COVID-19. Study in general: Samples taken during acute and convalescent COVID-19 were collected in the United States, Italy and Spain. In each case, the material was cDNA or gDNA derived from T cells, B-cell-depleted T cells, or PBMCs.

Seattle's cohort entered during active infection and was followed longitudinally. This CDR3 is built from 15 residues. CDR1 and CDR2 from the germline V gene are MNHEY and SVGAGI. The V end was cut by 0 bases, the J end by 8 bases, with 13 bases between. Method: immunoSEQ multiplex PCR; TCRdb's copy keeps in-frame clones and lacks some. Among 150,000 or so clones listed, around 92% were seen once. The sample consisted of peripheral blood. The chain employs TRBV6-5 and TRBJ1-4, with D perhaps TRBD1 (6 bases). This sequence was found in a man aged 30 to 45 with COVID-19, enrolled during active disease. The CDR3 here is CASSYSPGVGEKLFF. The CDR3 region has the DNA TGTGCCAGCAGTTACTCCCCAGGGGTAGGAGAAAAACTGTTTTTT.